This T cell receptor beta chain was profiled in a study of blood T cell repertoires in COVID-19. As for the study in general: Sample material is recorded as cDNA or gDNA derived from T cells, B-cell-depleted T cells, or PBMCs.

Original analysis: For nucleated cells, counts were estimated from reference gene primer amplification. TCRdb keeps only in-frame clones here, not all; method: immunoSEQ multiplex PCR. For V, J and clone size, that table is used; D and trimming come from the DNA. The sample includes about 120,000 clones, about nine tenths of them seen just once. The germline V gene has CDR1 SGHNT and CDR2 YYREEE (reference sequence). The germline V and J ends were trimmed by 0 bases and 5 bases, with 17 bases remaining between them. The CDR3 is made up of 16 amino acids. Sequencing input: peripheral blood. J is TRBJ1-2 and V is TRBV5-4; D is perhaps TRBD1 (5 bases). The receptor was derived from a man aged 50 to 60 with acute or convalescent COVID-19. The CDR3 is CASSLVGGANTYGYTF. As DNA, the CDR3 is TGTGCCAGCAGCTTGGTGGGTGGGGCTAACACTTATGGCTACACCTTC. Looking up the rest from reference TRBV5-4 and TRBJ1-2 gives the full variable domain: ETGVTQSPTHLIKTRGQQVTLRCSSQSGHNTVSWYQQALGQGPQFIFQYYREEENGRGNFPPRFSGLQFPNYSSELNVNALELDDSALYLCASSLVGGANTYGYTFGSGTRLTVV.